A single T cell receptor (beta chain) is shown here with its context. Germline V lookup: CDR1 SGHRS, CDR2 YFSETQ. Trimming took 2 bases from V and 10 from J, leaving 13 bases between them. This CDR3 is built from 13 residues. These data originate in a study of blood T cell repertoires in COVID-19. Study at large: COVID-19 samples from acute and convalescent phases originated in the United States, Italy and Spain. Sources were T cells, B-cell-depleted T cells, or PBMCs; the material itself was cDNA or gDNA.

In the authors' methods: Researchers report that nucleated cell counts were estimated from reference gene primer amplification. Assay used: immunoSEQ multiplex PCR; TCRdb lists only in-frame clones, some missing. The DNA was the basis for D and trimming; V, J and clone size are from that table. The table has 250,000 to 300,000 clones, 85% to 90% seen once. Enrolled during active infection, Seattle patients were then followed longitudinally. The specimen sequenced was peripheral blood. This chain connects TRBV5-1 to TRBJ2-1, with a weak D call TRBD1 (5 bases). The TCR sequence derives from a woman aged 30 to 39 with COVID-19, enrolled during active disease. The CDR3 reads CASSLQVDTEQFF. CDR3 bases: TGCGCCAGCAGCTTACAGGTGGACACCGAGCAGTTCTTC.